This TCR beta chain was recorded in a study of blood T cell repertoires in COVID-19 (dated by TCRdb to 2018 to 2021). Turning to the overall study: Samples from collaborators originated in the United States, Italy and Spain and spanned both the acute and convalescent phases of COVID-19. The prospective study material was composed of cDNA or gDNA derived from T cells, B-cell-depleted T cells, or PBMCs. The dataset comprised deeply sampled blood TCRbeta repertoires from subjects exposed to, actively infected with, or recovered from COVID-19. The samples were drawn from the first 160 participants of the ongoing ImmuneRACE study and from 950 to 1,500 subjects provided by 6 global collaborators. A de-identified subject ID, COVID-19 status, age in years and sex were almost always included in the sample metadata. Where HLA class I and class II types were available, the types were taken from metadata supplied by the sample provider, not from assay-based typing. The repertoires were released in a freely available public database intended as a resource for research on the immune response to SARS-CoV-2.

CDR1 and CDR2 are read off the germline V gene as SGHRS and YFSETQ. From its cysteine to its phenylalanine, the CDR3 spans 13 amino acids. The entry retains the CDR3 DNA only, 39 bases that are in frame from base 1. V is pared back by 4 bases and J by 1 base, with 8 bases lying between the germline termini. For this clone: The clone's antigen remains unknown. Qualities for individual bases were not recorded, and no much larger clone is one base off.

Paper-wide results and their limitations: The quantity of clinical and demographic metadata differed by source and by participant and was supplied without curation.

The immunoSEQ Assay, a bias-controlled multiplex PCR, was used to amplify TCRbeta CDR3 regions from genomic DNA. Per the source publication's procedure: Nucleated cell counts per sample were estimated from amplification of reference gene primers within the assay. To quantify the absolute abundance of each unique TCRbeta CDR3 rearrangement, sequence reads were collapsed and filtered. For each sample, productive Simpson clonality was calculated as the square root of Simpson's diversity index over productive rearrangements. Sourced from immuneACCESS, this table was stored by TCRdb with only in-frame sequences that have V and J called. A share of the clones is absent; for the studies checked, an unresolved V gene accounts for under half, and the remainder has no known explanation. Clone size and V and J calls were adopted from that table, with D and trimming inferred from the DNA. For this sample the table gives around 190,000 clones, of which more than 80% were detected only once. The ten largest clones take up approximately 7.1% of the sample.

Collaborating institutions collected whole blood in K2EDTA tubes following their own protocols. For TCRbeta analysis, collaborators shipped samples as frozen whole blood, isolated PBMCs, or DNA extracted from either of those sample types. The receptor was isolated from a human donor in a cohort sampled during active COVID-19. The specimen was peripheral blood. Recombination connected TRBV5-1 to TRBJ1-1; a confident D gene designation cannot be given. At the DNA level, the sequence is TGCGCCAGCAGCCTCCAGGAGAACACTGAAGCTTTCTTT. Translated, this gives CASSLQENTEAFF.